This T cell receptor (beta chain) appears in the sequencing data of a study of blood T cell repertoires in COVID-19. Study-wide context: Both acute and convalescent COVID-19 samples were obtained from the United States, Italy and Spain.

V lost 6 bases and J 10 bases, leaving 21 bases between the germline ends. The CDR3 extends over 15 amino acids. The germline V gene encodes CDR1 LNHDA and CDR2 SQIVND (reference sequence). The protocol was immunoSEQ multiplex PCR, while the TCRdb copy is restricted to in-frame clones and leaves out a portion. The repertoire holds more than 300,000 clones, around 87% seen once, with 8.5% to 12% in the top ten. The gene calls are TRBV19 and TRBJ1-4; D gene unclear. The sample taken for sequencing was peripheral blood. The sequence came from a woman aged 25 to 39 with COVID-19, enrolled during active disease. For the CDR3, the DNA is TGTGCCAGTAGATACACCCGGGCCCCCGAGGGAAAACTGTTTTTT. This sequence encodes CASRYTRAPEGKLFF.